A single sample gave rise to the 23 T cell receptor beta chains below, sequenced in a study of T cells in Graves' hyperthyroidism and ophthalmopathy. Amplified regions were TCR beta CDR3 sequences from RNA transcripts. A set of HTBI primers served as the primers for a first-round RT-PCR of the TCR CDR3. Each CDR3 protein is one row after TCRdb ran MiXCR on the multiplex PCR reads. This table has about 180,000 distinct CDR3 sequences, 17% appearing once. Sequencing input: blood. The receptors derive from a woman between 45 and 60 years old with Graves' hyperthyroidism.

The V and J genes are TRBV4-1 and TRBJ1-5, with a weak D call TRBD1 (6 bases). Between the trimmed V and J ends, which lost 1 base and 4 bases, there was a span of 14 bases. The CDR3 sequence is 16 residues long. Germline values: CDR1 MGHRA, CDR2 YSYEKL. In DNA form, the CDR3 reads TGCGCCAGCAGCCAAGGCACAGGGAAAGGAAATCAGCCCCAGCATTTT. It is translated as CASSQGTGKGNQPQHF.

The sample holds many counts of this clonotype. The chain carries TRBV27 and TRBJ2-5; D is unclear. This CDR3 has 14 residues. Germline CDR1 is MNHEY and CDR2 is SMNVEV (reference sequence). V lost 5 bases to trimming and J lost 5 bases, with 15 bases between them. The CDR3 reads CASSQSRIGETQYF. The CDR3 DNA reads TGTGCCAGCAGTCAATCACGAATCGGGGAGACCCAGTACTTC.

This clonotype appeared many times. The V gene is TRBV27, the J gene TRBJ1-2, with D perhaps matching TRBD1 (5 bases). Germline-derived CDR1 and CDR2 are MNHEY and SMNVEV (reference sequence). CDR3 size: 16 residues. The ends were cut back, 0 bases at V and 0 bases at J, with 11 bases in the middle. As DNA, the CDR3 is TGTGCCAGCAGTTTATCGAAAGGGGTGCCTAACTATGGCTACACCTTC. Its translation is CASSLSKGVPNYGYTF.

This clonotype was seen many times. The V call is TRBV4-2, the J call TRBJ1-1, with a tentative D call TRBD1 (5 bases). V was trimmed by 1 base and J by 5 bases, leaving 11 bases between them. Germline V gene lookup returns CDR1 LGHNA and CDR2 YNFKEQ. CDR3 size: 14 residues. The CDR3 sequence is CASSQGGFLTEAFF. The CDR3 nucleotides read TGTGCCAGCAGCCAAGGGGGCTTCCTTACTGAAGCTTTCTTT.

The CDR3 DNA reads as TGTGCCAGCTCATCGGGGACAGGGCTCAATCAGCCCCAGCATTTT. Protein: CASSSGTGLNQPQHF. V usage is TRBV18 and J usage is TRBJ1-5; 9 bases line up with TRBD1. Germline values: CDR1 KGHSH, CDR2 LQKENI. J lost 3 bases, V lost 5 bases, and 5 bases had no gene match. The CDR3 extends over 15 amino acids.

This clonotype was counted ten times or more. The rearrangement uses TRBV29-1 and TRBJ1-1, with D uncertain. The V gene lost 5 bases and the J gene lost 1 base, with 8 bases spanning the gap. CDR3 size: 12 residues. CDR1 and CDR2 (germline): SQVTM, ANQGSEA. The CDR3 is CSVLTENTEAFF. CDR3 bases: TGCAGCGTTCTAACAGAGAACACTGAAGCTTTCTTT.

This clonotype was observed at least ten times. The V call is TRBV28, the J call TRBJ1-2; 8 bases line up with TRBD1. Germline CDR1 MDHEN, CDR2 SYDVKM. J gave up 3 bases and V 7 bases, and 16 bases lay outside the gene matches. The CDR3 has 17 residues. CDR3 coding DNA: TGTGCCAGCACCTCCCGAAACAGGGGGGGGACAGACTATGGCTACACCTTC. This encodes CASTSRNRGGTDYGYTF.

The V and J genes are TRBV4-2 and TRBJ2-7; tentative D call: TRBD1 (5 bases). The CDR3 runs to 14 residues. Between the trimmed V and J ends, which lost 1 base and 3 bases, there was a span of 10 bases. Germline CDR1 reads LGHNA; CDR2 reads YNFKEQ. The CDR3 region has the DNA TGTGCCAGCAGCCAAGCCTCGGACAACTACGAGCAGTACTTC. Protein: CASSQASDNYEQYF.

This clonotype was detected many times. This sequence joins TRBV7-2 and TRBJ2-7; no firm D call. With 0 bases removed from V and 2 bases from J, the gap between germline ends came to 8 bases. The CDR3 contains 14 residues. Germline values: CDR1 SGHTA, CDR2 FQGNSA. As DNA, the CDR3 is TGTGCCAGCAGCTTAGCTTCCACTGCCTACGAGCAGTACTTC. Amino acids: CASSLASTAYEQYF.

This clonotype occurred a few times. This chain uses TRBV19 with TRBJ2-4, with D perhaps given as TRBD1 or TRBD2 (5 bases each). Trimming cost V 4 bases and J 7 bases, with 14 bases left between them. Per the germline V gene, CDR1 is LNHDA and CDR2 is SQIVND (reference sequence). The CDR3 is 14 amino acids. CDR3 coding DNA: TGTGCCAGTAGTACCGGGGACGCTGGGAACATTCAGTACTTC. This encodes CASSTGDAGNIQYF. The full variable domain, with the rest looked up from reference TRBV19 and TRBJ2-4, is DGGITQSPKYLFRKEGQNVTLSCEQNLNHDAMYWYRQDPGQGLRLIYYSQIVNDFQKGDIAEGYSVSREKKESFPLTVTSAQKNPTAFYLCASSTGDAGNIQYFGAGTRLSVL.

This clonotype was seen only a few times. The chain is built from TRBV9 and TRBJ2-1, with TRBD2 identical over 7 bases. The CDR3 is made up of 19 amino acids. CDR1 is SGDLS, CDR2 YYNGEE, per germline. V shed 0 bases, J shed 3 bases, and the junction held 15 bases outside the gene matches. The CDR3 DNA sequence: TGTGCCAGCAGCGTAGAAGGAAAGGGAGCGGGGCGGATCTACAATGAGCAGTTCTTC. It is translated as CASSVEGKGAGRIYNEQFF.

There are a few counts of this clonotype. The chain is built from TRBV19 and TRBJ2-3, with D perhaps matching TRBD1 (6 bases). Germline V gene sequence: CDR1 LNHDA, CDR2 SQIVND (reference sequence). The length of the CDR3 is 14 residues. The V end was cut by 7 bases, the J end by 7 bases, with 18 bases between. CDR3 sequence reads: CASNPRGSMYTQYF. CDR3 bases: TGTGCCAGTAACCCCAGGGGTAGTATGTATACGCAGTATTTT.

This clonotype was detected ten times or more. This CDR3 is CASSLAHTVEGAFYGYTF. The CDR3, as DNA: TGTGCCAGCAGCTTAGCCCATACTGTGGAGGGCGCCTTTTATGGCTACACCTTC. J is TRBJ1-2 and V is TRBV11-2; unclear D gene. Germline V gene sequence: CDR1 SGHAT, CDR2 FQNNGV. V lost 1 base to trimming and J lost 5 bases, with 23 bases between them. The CDR3 covers 18 residues.

This sequence joins TRBV5-4 and TRBJ2-5, with D possibly being TRBD2 (5 bases). The V gene's germline CDR1 is SGHNT and CDR2 YYREEE (reference sequence). This CDR3 has 16 amino acids. V was shortened by 0 bases and J by 4 bases, with 16 bases between the two germline ends. CDR3 coding DNA: TGTGCCAGCAGCTTGGTGGGTGAGGGTTATCGAGAGACCCAGTACTTC. Protein sequence: CASSLVGEGYRETQYF.

This clonotype appeared many times. The chain joins TRBV18 to TRBJ1-3; D call uncertain. Deletions cut 3 bases from V and 0 bases from J, with 6 bases between. This CDR3 spans 14 amino acids. Looked up from germline, CDR1 is KGHSH and CDR2 is LQKENI. CDR3 sequence reads: CASSPTSSGNTIYF. In DNA form, the CDR3 reads TGTGCCAGCTCACCGACGAGCTCTGGAAACACCATATATTTT.

This clonotype was picked up many times. This chain joins TRBV5-1 and TRBJ1-4; D gene ambiguous. The germline V gene has CDR1 SGHRS and CDR2 YFSETQ. V shed 4 bases and J shed 2 bases, with 9 bases lying between them. The CDR3 is 14 amino acids. Written as DNA, the CDR3 is TGCGCCAGCAGCCCCTCCTCGACTAATGAAAAACTGTTTTTT. Amino acid sequence: CASSPSSTNEKLFF.

This clonotype was counted many times. The V call is TRBV28, the J call TRBJ1-5, with D perhaps matching TRBD1 (6 bases). With 1 base removed from V and 0 bases from J, the gap between germline ends came to 16 bases. Germline lookup yields CDR1 MDHEN and CDR2 SYDVKM. The CDR3 has 18 residues. The CDR3 protein is CASSLSPSQGFSNQPQHF. CDR3 DNA sequence: TGTGCCAGCAGTTTATCGCCGAGCCAGGGGTTTAGCAATCAGCCCCAGCATTTT.

This clonotype was observed at least ten times. V is TRBV7-9 and J is TRBJ2-7; D ambiguous. The CDR3 sequence is 13 residues long. Germline CDR1 SEHNR, CDR2 FQNEAQ (reference sequence). Trimming removed 4 bases from V and 4 bases from J, with 11 bases in between. The CDR3 bases are TGTGCCAGCAGCTCCGGCAAGGGATACGAGCAGTACTTC. Amino acids: CASSSGKGYEQYF.

Points on this clonotype: A far larger clone is one base from this, pointing to a likely read error. The CDR3 protein is CTSSRQGMNTEAFF. The CDR3 DNA reads as TGTACCAGTAGTAGACAGGGGATGAACACTGAAGCTTTCTTT. The chain is built from TRBV19 and TRBJ1-1, with 8 bases fitting TRBD1. Looked up from germline, CDR1 is LNHDA and CDR2 is SQIVND (reference sequence). CDR3 length: 14 amino acids.

V gene TRBV7-9 combines with J gene TRBJ1-1, with a tentative D call TRBD1 (5 bases). V was shortened by 5 bases and J by 4 bases, with 14 bases between the two germline ends. CDR1 is SEHNR, CDR2 FQNEAQ, per germline (reference sequence). There are 14 residues in the CDR3. The CDR3 region is CASSPPGRVTEAFF. As DNA, the CDR3 is TGTGCCAGCAGCCCCCCAGGGAGGGTCACTGAAGCTTTCTTT.

Many counts were recorded for this clonotype. CDR3 sequence: CASTVWLSGANVLTF. CDR3 sequence (DNA): TGTGCCAGCACAGTTTGGCTCTCTGGGGCCAACGTCCTGACTTTC. V and J are TRBV2 and TRBJ2-6; D unclear. Per the germline V gene, CDR1 is SNHLY and CDR2 is FYNNEI. Trimming stripped 7 bases from V and 0 bases from J, with 10 bases between. This CDR3 contains 15 residues.

This clonotype was recorded at least ten times. The chain is built from TRBV5-1 and TRBJ2-5; TRBD2 matches 12 bases. Germline values: CDR1 SGHRS, CDR2 YFSETQ. The CDR3 totals 17 residues. J lost 5 bases, V lost 3 bases, and 11 bases had no gene match. The CDR3 DNA follows: TGCGCCAGCAGCTCCCTCCCTAGCGGGGGGGCCGGTGAGACCCAGTACTTC. This encodes CASSSLPSGGAGETQYF.

Comment on this clonotype: This clone may be a read error of a much larger clone one base away. The gene calls are TRBV11-2 and TRBJ2-7, with D perhaps TRBD1 (6 bases). Per germline, CDR1 SGHAT and CDR2 FQNNGV. The CDR3 is made up of 15 amino acids. Trimming cost V 5 bases and J 6 bases, with 20 bases left between them. In nucleotides, the CDR3 is TGTGCCAGCAGCCCGGAACAGGGACCAACCTGCGAGCAGTACTTC. As protein: CASSPEQGPTCEQYF.